The present T cell receptor (beta chain) was sequenced within a study of shared clonotypes between healthy human individuals. The V gene's germline CDR1 is LGHNA and CDR2 YNFKEQ. This CDR3 comprises 14 residues. Trimming stripped 3 bases from V and 5 bases from J, with 13 bases between. This clone was detected a few times. TCRdb's table, derived via immunoSEQ multiplex PCR, lists solely in-frame clones and lacks some. The sample gives 950,000 to 1,200,000 clones, approximately 80% of which show up once; approximately 0.95% is in the top ten. This chain joins TRBV4-2 and TRBJ2-5; D is uncertain. Sequenced input: memory CD4+ T cells from PBMCs. Stated subset: CD45RA-negative fraction. The receptor's source is a man between 18 and 29 years old in good health. Some clones in this sample may be carry-over from other donors' samples. CDR3 DNA: TGTGCCAGCAGCCAGGATGTTCCATGGGAGACCCAGTACTTC. It codes for CASSQDVPWETQYF.